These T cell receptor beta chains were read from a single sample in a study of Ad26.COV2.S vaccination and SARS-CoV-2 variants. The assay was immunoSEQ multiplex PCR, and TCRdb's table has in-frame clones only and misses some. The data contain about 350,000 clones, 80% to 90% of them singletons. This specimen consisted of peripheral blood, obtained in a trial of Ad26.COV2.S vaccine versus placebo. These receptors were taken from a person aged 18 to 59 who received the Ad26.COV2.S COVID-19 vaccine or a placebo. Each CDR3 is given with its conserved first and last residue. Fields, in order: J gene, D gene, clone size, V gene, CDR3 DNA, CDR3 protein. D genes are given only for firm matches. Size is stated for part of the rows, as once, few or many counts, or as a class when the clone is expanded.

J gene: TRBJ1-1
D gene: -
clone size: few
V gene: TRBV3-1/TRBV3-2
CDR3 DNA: TGTGCCAGCAGCCAATTTCTCCACGATCAAGCTTTCTTT
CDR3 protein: CASSQFLHDQAFF

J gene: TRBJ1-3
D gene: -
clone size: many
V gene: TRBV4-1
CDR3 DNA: TGCGCCAGCAGCTCCGATTTAAACACCATATATTTT
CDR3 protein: CASSSDLNTIYF

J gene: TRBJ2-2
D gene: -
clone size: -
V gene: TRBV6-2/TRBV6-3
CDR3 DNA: TGTGCCAGCAGTTTAATGGGGGCGGCGAACACCGGGGAGCTGTTTTTT
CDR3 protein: CASSLMGAANTGELFF

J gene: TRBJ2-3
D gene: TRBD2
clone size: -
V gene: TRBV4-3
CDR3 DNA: TGCGCCAGCAGCCAAGAGGCTAGCGGGGGTACAGATACGCAGTATTTT
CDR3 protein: CASSQEASGGTDTQYF

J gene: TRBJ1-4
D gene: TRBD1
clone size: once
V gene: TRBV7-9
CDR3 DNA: TGTGCCAGCAGCTTAGGACAGGGGAGTGAAAAACTGTTTTTT
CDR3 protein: CASSLGQGSEKLFF

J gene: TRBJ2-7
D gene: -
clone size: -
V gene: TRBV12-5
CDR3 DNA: TGTGCTAGTGGTTTGACAGGGTCTGACGAGCAGTACTTC
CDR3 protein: CASGLTGSDEQYF

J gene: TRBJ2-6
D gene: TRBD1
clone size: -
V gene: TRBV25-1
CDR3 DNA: TGTGCCAGCAGGGGACAGGGGACCGGGGCCAACGTCCTGACTTTC
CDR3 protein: CASRGQGTGANVLTF

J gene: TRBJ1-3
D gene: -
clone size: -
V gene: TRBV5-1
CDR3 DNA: TGCGCCAGCAGGACTACAGGAGACTCTGGAAACACCATATATTTT
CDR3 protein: CASRTTGDSGNTIYF

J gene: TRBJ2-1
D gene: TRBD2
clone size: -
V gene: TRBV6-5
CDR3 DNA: TGTGCCAGCAGTCGGACTAGCGGGGGGGCTGATGAGCAGTTCTTC
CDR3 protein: CASSRTSGGADEQFF

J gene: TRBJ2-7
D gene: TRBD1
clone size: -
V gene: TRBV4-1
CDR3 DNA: TGCGCCAGCAGCCAGGGTTGGGGCGAGGGGGCGGGCGAGCAGTACTTC
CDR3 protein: CASSQGWGEGAGEQYF

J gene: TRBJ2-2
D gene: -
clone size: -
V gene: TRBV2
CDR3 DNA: TGTGCCAGCGACAGAGAGAACACCGGGGAGCTGTTTTTT
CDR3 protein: CASDRENTGELFF

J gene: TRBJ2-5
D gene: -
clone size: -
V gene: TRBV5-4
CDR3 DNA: TGTGCCAGCAGCTCCGGGGGGGGACAGGGCCGAGAGACCCAGTACTTC
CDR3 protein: CASSSGGGQGRETQYF

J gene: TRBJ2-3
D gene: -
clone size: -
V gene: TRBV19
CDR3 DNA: TGTGCTACGGGAGAGTGGGGGGGCGTCGATACGCAGTATTTT
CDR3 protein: CATGEWGGVDTQYF

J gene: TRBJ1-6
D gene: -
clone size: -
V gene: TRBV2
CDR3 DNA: TGTGCCAGCAGTGAAAGGTCGTATAATTCACCCCTCCACTTT
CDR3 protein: CASSERSYNSPLHF

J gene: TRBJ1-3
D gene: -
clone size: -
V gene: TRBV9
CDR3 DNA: TGTGCCAGCAGCGCCCATAGCTCTGGAAACACCATATATTTT
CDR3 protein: CASSAHSSGNTIYF

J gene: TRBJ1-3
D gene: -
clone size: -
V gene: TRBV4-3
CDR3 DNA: TGCGCCAGCAGCCAAGATCATGGCTTCGGGAACACCATATATTTT
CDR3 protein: CASSQDHGFGNTIYF

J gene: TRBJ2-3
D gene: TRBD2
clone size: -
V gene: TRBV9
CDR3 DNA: TGTGCCAGCAGCGTGACTAGCGGGATCTACACAGATACGCAGTATTTT
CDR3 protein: CASSVTSGIYTDTQYF

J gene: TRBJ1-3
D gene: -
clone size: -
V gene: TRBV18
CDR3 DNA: TGTGCCAGCGCCTCGGGTTATAACTCTGGAAACACCATATATTTT
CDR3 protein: CASASGYNSGNTIYF

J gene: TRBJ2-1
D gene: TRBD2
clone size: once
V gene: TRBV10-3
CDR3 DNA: TGTGCCACCGGCGGGAGCGGGAGGGAAGGTGAGCAGTTCTTC
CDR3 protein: CATGGSGREGEQFF

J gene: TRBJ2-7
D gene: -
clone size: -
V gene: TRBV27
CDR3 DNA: TGTGCCAGCAGTGTCCGGGGCCCCAGCTACGAGCAGTACTTC
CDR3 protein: CASSVRGPSYEQYF

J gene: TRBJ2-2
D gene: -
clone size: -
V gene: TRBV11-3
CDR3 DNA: TGTGCCAGCAGCCGGGGGTCGGCCGGGGAGCTGTTTTTT
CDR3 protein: CASSRGSAGELFF

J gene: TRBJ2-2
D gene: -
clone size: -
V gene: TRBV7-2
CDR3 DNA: TGTGCCAGCAGCTCCCCGGGACCCACTGCGGACACCGGGGAGCTGTTTTTT
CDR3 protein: CASSSPGPTADTGELFF

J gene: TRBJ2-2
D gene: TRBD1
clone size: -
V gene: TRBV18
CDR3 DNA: TGTGCCAGCTCACTATCGACAGGGGCGATCGGGGAGCTGTTTTTT
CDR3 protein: CASSLSTGAIGELFF

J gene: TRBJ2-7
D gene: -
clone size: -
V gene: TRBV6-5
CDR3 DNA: TGTGCCAGCAGTTGGGCCGACAGATACGAGCAGTACTTC
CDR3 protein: CASSWADRYEQYF

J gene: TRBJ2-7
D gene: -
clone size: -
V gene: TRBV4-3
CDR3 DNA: TGCGCCAGCAGCCAGCTTATTCACTACGAGCAGTACTTC
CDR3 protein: CASSQLIHYEQYF

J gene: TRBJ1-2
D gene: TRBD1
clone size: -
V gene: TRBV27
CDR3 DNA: TGTGCCAGCAGTGGGAGACAGGGGTTTTTGGGCTACACCTTC
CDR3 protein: CASSGRQGFLGYTF

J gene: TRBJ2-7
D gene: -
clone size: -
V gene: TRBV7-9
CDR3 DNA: TGTGCCAGCAGCTTAGCTGAGGGGATTTTTCACGAGCAGTACTTC
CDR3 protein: CASSLAEGIFHEQYF

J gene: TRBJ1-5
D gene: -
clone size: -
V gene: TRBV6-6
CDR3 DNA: TGTGCCAGCAGTTACTTCGGGGTTCGTGACAATCAGCCCCAGCATTTT
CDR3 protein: CASSYFGVRDNQPQHF

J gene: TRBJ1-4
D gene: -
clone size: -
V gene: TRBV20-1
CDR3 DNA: TGCAGTGCTAGTTCCGGGTGGGGGGATGAAAAACTGTTTTTT
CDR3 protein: CSASSGWGDEKLFF

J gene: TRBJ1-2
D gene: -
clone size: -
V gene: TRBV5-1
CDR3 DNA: TGCGCCAGCAGCTGGGGGGGCAACTATGGCTACACCTTC
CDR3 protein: CASSWGGNYGYTF

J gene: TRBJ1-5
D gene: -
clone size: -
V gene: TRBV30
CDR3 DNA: TGTGCCTGGAGTGTTAAGGATGCCAGTGCCCAGCATTTT
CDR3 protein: CAWSVKDASAQHF

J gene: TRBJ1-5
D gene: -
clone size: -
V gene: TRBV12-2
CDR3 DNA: TGTGCAAGTCGCTTAGCATGCGAGGGGGGCAATCAGCCCCAGCATTTT
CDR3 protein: CASRLACEGGNQPQHF

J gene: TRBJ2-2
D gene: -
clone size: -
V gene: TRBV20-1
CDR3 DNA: TGCAGTGCTAGTCCTGGGACTTCCTACACCGGGGAGCTGTTTTTT
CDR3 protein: CSASPGTSYTGELFF

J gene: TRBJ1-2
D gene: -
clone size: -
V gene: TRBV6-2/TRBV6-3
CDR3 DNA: TGTGCCAGCAGTTACTCGGCGGTCGTCTATGGCTACACCTTC
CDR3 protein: CASSYSAVVYGYTF

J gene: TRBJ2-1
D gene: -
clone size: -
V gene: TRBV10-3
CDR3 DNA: TGTGCCATCAGTGAAGGTTTGGGTAGGCGATCGTACAATGAGCAGTTCTTC
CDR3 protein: CAISEGLGRRSYNEQFF

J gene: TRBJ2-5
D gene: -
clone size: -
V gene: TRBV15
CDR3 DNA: TGTGCCACCAGCAGAGATCTAGGCACAGGAGAGGCCCAGTACTTC
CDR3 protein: CATSRDLGTGEAQYF

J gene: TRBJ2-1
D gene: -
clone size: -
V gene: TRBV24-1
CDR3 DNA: TGTGCCACCAGGCAGGCGGGATGGAATGAGCAGTTCTTC
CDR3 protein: CATRQAGWNEQFF